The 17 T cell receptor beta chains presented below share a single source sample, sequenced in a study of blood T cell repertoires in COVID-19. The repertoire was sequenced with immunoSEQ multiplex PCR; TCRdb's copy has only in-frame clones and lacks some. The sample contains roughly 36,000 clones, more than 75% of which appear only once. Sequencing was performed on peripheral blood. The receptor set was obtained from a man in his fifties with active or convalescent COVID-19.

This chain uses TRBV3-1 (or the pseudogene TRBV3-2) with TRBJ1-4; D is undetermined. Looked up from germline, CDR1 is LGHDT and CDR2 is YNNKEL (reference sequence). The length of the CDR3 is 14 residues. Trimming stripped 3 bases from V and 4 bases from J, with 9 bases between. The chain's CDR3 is CASSHYRGNEKLFF. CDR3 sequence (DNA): TGTGCCAGCAGCCATTACCGAGGTAATGAAAAACTGTTTTTT.

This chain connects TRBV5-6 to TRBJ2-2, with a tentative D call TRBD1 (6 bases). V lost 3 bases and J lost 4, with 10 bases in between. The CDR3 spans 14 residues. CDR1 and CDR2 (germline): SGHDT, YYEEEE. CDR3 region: CASSSTGITGELFF. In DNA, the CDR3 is TGTGCCAGCAGCTCTACAGGGATCACCGGGGAGCTGTTTTTT.

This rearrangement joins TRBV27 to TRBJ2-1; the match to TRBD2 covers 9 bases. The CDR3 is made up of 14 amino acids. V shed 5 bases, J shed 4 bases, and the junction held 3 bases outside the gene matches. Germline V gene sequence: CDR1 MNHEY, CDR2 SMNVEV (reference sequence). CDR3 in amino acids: CASSRLAAYNEQFF. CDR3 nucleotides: TGTGCCAGCAGTCGACTAGCGGCGTACAATGAGCAGTTCTTC.

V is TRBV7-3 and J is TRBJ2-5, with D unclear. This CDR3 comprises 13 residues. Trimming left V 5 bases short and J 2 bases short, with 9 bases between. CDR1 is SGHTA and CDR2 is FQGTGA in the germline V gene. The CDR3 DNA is TGTGCCAGCAGCATAATGTCACAAGAGACCCAGTACTTC. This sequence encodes CASSIMSQETQYF.

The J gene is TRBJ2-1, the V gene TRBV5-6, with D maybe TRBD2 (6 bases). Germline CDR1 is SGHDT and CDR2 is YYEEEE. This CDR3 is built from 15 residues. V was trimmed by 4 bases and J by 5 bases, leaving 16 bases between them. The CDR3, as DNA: TGTGCCAGCAGCCTGGGACTTCATCGAAACAATGAGCAGTTCTTC. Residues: CASSLGLHRNNEQFF. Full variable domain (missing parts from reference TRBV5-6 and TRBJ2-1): DAGVTQSPTHLIKTRGQQVTLRCSPKSGHDTVSWYQQALGQGPQFIFQYYEEEERQRGNFPDRFSGHQFPNYSSELNVNALLLGDSALYLCASSLGLHRNNEQFFGPGTRLTVL.

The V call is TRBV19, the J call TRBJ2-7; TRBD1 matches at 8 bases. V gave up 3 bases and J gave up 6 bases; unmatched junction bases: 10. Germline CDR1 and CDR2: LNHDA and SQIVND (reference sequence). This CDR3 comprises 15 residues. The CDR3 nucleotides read TGTGCCAGTAGTATCCGGACAGGGAGTCCCCGCGAGCAGTACTTC. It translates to CASSIRTGSPREQYF.

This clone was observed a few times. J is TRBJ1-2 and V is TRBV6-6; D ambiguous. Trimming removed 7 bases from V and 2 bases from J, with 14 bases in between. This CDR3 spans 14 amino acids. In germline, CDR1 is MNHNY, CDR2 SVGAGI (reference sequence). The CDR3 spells CASTPRASNYGYTF. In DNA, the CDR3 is TGTGCCAGCACCCCGAGGGCTTCAAACTATGGCTACACCTTC.

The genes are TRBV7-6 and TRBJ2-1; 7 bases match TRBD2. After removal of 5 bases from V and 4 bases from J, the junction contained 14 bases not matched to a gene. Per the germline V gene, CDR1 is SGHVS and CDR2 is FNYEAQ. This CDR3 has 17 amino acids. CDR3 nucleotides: TGTGCCAGCAGCGCGGCGCTAGCGGCAGACGATTACAATGAGCAGTTCTTC. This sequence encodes CASSAALAADDYNEQFF.

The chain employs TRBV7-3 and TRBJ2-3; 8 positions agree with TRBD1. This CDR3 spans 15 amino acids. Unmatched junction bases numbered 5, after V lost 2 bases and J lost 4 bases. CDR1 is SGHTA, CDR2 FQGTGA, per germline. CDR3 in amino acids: CASSLQGASSDTQYF. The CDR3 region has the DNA TGTGCCAGCAGCTTACAGGGGGCCTCTTCAGATACGCAGTATTTT.

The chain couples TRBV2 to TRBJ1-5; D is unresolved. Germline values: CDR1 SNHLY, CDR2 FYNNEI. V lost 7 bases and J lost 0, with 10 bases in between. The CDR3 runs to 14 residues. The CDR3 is CASTRFFSNQPQHF. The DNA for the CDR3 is TGTGCCAGCACCAGATTCTTTAGCAATCAGCCCCAGCATTTT.

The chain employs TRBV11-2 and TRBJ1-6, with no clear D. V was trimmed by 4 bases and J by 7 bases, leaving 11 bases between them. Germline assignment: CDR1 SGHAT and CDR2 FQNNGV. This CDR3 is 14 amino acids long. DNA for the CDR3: TGTGCCAGCAGCTGGCAGACGGGGAATTCACCCCTCCACTTT. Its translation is CASSWQTGNSPLHF.

The CDR3 DNA sequence: TGTGCCAGCAGAACGGCTGGGGCCGGTAATGAAAAACTGTTTTTT. Protein: CASRTAGAGNEKLFF. The gene calls are TRBV6-5 and TRBJ1-4, with a tentative D call TRBD1 (5 bases). V was shortened by 6 bases and J by 4 bases, with 15 bases between the two germline ends. Germline CDR1 is MNHEY and CDR2 is SVGAGI. This CDR3 has 15 amino acids.

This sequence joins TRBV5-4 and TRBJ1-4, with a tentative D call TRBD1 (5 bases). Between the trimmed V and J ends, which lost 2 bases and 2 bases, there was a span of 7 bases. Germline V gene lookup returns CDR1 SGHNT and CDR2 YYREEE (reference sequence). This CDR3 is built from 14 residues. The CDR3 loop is CASSFGGTNEKLFF. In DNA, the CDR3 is TGTGCCAGCAGCTTTGGGGGGACTAATGAAAAACTGTTTTTT.

CDR3 in amino acids: CASSFRDSTEAFF. The CDR3 bases are TGTGCCAGCAGCTTCCGGGACAGCACTGAAGCTTTCTTT. V is TRBV11-2 and J is TRBJ1-1, with TRBD1 matching over 7 bases. V gave up 3 bases and J gave up 4 bases; unmatched junction bases: 2. The CDR3 is 13 residues long. Germline V gene sequence: CDR1 SGHAT, CDR2 FQNNGV. Full variable domain (missing parts from reference TRBV11-2 and TRBJ1-1): EAGVAQSPRYKIIEKRQSVAFWCNPISGHATLYWYQQILGQGPKLLIQFQNNGVVDDSQLPKDRFSAERLKGVDSTLKIQPAKLEDSAVYLCASSFRDSTEAFFGQGTRLTVV.

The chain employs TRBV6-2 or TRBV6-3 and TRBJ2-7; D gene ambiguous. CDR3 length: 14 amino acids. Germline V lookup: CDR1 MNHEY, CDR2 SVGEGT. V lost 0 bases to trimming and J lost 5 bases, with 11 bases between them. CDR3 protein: CASSYSRLADEQYF. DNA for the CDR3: TGTGCCAGCAGTTACTCTAGACTGGCCGACGAGCAGTACTTC.

CDR3 nucleotide sequence: TGTGCCAGCAACCCCCCCGGGAGTGACTATGGCTACACCTTC. Protein product: CASNPPGSDYGYTF. This chain links TRBV28 with TRBJ1-2; D gene unclear. The V end lost 7 bases, the J end lost 3 bases, and 15 bases lay between the germline ends. Germline V gene lookup returns CDR1 MDHEN and CDR2 SYDVKM. This CDR3 comprises 14 residues.

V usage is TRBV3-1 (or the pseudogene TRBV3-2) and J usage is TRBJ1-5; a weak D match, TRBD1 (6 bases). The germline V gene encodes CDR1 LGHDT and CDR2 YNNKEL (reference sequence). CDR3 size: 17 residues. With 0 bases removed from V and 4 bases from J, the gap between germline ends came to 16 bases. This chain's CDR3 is CASSQDLRGGLNQPQHF. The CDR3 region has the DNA TGTGCCAGCAGCCAAGACCTGAGGGGGGGGCTTAATCAGCCCCAGCATTTT.